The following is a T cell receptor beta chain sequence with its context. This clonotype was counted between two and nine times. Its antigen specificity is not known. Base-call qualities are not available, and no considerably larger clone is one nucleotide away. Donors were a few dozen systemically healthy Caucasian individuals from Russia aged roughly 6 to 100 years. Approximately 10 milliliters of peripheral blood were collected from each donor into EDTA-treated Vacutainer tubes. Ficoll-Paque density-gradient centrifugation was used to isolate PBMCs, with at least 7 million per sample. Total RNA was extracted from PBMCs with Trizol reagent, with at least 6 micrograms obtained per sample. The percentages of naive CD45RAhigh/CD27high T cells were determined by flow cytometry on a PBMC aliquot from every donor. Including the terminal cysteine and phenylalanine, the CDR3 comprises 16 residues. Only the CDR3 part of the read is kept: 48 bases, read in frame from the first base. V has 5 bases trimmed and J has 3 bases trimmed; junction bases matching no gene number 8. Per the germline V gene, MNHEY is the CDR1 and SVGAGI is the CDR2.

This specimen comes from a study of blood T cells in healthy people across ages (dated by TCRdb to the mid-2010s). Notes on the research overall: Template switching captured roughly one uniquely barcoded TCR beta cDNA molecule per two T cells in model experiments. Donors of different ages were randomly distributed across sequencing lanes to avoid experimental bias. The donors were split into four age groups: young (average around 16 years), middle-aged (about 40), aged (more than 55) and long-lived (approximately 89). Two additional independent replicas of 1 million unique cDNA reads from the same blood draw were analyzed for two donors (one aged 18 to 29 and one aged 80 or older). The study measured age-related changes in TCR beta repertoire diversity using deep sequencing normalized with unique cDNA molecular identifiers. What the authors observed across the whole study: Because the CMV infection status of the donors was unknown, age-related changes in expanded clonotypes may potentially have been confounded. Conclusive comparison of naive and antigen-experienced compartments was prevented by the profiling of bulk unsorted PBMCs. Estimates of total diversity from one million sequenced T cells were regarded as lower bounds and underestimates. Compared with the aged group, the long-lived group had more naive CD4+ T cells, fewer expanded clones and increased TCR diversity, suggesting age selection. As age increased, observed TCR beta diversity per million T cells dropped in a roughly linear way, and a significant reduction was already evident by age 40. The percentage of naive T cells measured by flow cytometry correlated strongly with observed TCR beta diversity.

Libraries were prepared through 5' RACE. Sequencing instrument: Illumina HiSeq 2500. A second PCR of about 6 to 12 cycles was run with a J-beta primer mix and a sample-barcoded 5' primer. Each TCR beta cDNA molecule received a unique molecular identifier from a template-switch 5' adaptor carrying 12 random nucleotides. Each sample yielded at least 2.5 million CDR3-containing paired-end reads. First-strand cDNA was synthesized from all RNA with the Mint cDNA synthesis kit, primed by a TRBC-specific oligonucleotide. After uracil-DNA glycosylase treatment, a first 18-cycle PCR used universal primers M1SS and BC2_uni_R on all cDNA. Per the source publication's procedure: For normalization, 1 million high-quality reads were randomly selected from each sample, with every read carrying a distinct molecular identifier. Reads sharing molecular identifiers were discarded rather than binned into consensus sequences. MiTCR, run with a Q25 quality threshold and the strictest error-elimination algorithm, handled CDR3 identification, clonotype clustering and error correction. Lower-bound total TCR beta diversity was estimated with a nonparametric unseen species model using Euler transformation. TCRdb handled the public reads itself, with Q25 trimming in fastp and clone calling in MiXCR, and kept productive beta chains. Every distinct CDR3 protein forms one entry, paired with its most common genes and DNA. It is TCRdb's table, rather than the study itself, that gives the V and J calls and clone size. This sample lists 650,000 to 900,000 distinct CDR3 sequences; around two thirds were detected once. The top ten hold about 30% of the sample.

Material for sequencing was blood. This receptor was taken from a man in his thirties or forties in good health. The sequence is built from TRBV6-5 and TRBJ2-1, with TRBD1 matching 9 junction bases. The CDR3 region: CASSPGTGTYYNEQFF. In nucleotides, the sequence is TGTGCCAGCAGTCCCGGGACAGGGACTTACTACAATGAGCAGTTCTTC.